The clone carrying this T cell receptor beta chain was seen only a few times. This sample is part of a study of T cells in Graves' hyperthyroidism and ophthalmopathy. Trimming pared 3 bases from V and 2 bases from J, leaving 22 bases between. The CDR3 runs 18 residues. Germline V gene lookup returns CDR1 MGHRA and CDR2 YSYEKL. Amplified TCR beta CDR3 regions came from RNA transcripts. With the HTBI primer set, the TCR CDR3 went through a first round of RT-PCR. TCRdb itself ran the multiplex PCR reads through MiXCR, one entry per CDR3 protein. Here the sample spans 530,000 or so distinct CDR3 sequences, 35% to 55% being singletons.

The sample comprised peripheral blood or thyroid tissue (not recorded which). The rearrangement joins TRBV4-1 to TRBJ2-5, with D possibly TRBD1 on 6 matching bases. This TCR came from a woman aged 18 to 35 with Graves' hyperthyroidism. CDR3 coding DNA: TGCGCCAGCAGCCAGAACATTAGGACAGCGCGAGGTCAAGAGACCCAGTACTTC. It encodes CASSQNIRTARGQETQYF.